These 31 T cell receptor beta chains share one sample of origin, sequenced in a study of shared clonotypes between healthy human individuals. Clones were sequenced by immunoSEQ multiplex PCR, and TCRdb holds only the in-frame ones, with some missing. The repertoire holds about 700,000 clones, with 92% as singletons. Naivety among CD8 cells was defined by CD45RO negativity and positive CCR7 selection, thereby excluding terminally differentiated effector memory CD45RA+ cells. Material: naive CD8+ T cells sorted from blood. The receptors derive from a man aged 25-40 years in good health.

This chain links TRBV7-3 with TRBJ2-7; 9 nucleotides agree with TRBD2. This CDR3 contains 15 residues. Germline CDR1 SGHTA, CDR2 FQGTGA. The trim removed 5 bases at V and 5 bases at J, leaving 10 bases unmatched. The CDR3 sequence is CASSPSAGGKNEQYF. The CDR3 nucleotides are TGTGCCAGCAGCCCCTCCGCGGGAGGGAAAAACGAGCAGTACTTC.

The rearrangement joins TRBV28 to TRBJ2-3, with no clear D. Trimming shortened V by 2 bases and J by 7 bases, and 4 bases separated the two germline ends. Germline V gene data show CDR1 as MDHEN and CDR2 as SYDVKM. The CDR3 is made up of 11 amino acids. The chain's CDR3 is CASSLDYTQYF. The DNA for the CDR3 is TGTGCCAGCAGTTTAGATTATACGCAGTATTTT.

This chain links TRBV6-5 with TRBJ2-3; 7 bases fit TRBD2. The CDR3 runs to 15 residues. From germline, CDR1 is MNHEY and CDR2 SVGAGI. V lost 7 bases and J lost 1; bases outside the gene matches: 8. CDR3 amino acids: CASKIGLVGTDTQYF. As DNA, the CDR3 is TGTGCCAGCAAAATTGGACTAGTCGGCACAGATACGCAGTATTTT.

The gene calls are TRBV27 and TRBJ2-5, with D possibly TRBD1 on 6 matching bases. V lost 3 bases to trimming and J lost 3 bases, with 14 bases between them. Germline CDR1 reads MNHEY; CDR2 reads SMNVEV (reference sequence). CDR3 length equals 15 residues. The chain's CDR3 is CASSFIPGVKETQYF. The CDR3, as DNA: TGTGCCAGCAGTTTCATCCCAGGGGTTAAAGAGACCCAGTACTTC.

Only a few counts were recorded for this clone. J is TRBJ1-2 and V is TRBV9; the D is unclear. CDR1 and CDR2 from the germline V gene are SGDLS and YYNGEE. The V and J ends lost 3 bases and 4 bases respectively, with 4 bases between them. The CDR3 extends over 11 amino acids. The CDR3 spells CASSGAYGYTF. CDR3 bases: TGTGCCAGCAGCGGCGCCTATGGCTACACCTTC.

The chain joins TRBV5-3 to TRBJ2-3; 7 positions agree with TRBD1. TRBV5-3 is an open reading frame whose function is uncertain. J gave up 6 bases and V 0 bases, and 4 bases lay outside the gene matches. CDR3 length: 14 residues. CDR3 coding DNA: TGTGCCAGAAGCTTGGGACAGGGAGACGATACGCAGTATTTT. Protein sequence: CARSLGQGDDTQYF.

This chain connects TRBV29-1 to TRBJ2-7, with TRBD2 matching over 9 bases. The CDR3 has 15 residues. V was clipped by 3 bases and J by 1 base; unmatched bases: 7. Germline CDR1 is SQVTM and CDR2 is ANQGSEA. This chain's CDR3 is CSVESSGTLSYEQYF. CDR3 in DNA: TGCAGCGTTGAGTCTAGCGGGACACTTTCCTACGAGCAGTACTTC.

V usage is TRBV7-8 and J usage is TRBJ2-3; 11 nucleotides align to TRBD2. After removal of 1 base from V and 5 bases from J, the junction contained 5 bases not matched to a gene. The CDR3 contains 16 residues. The germline gives CDR1 SGHVS, CDR2 FQNEAQ. Here the CDR3 reads CASSLGASGRLDTQYF. CDR3 nucleotide sequence: TGTGCCAGCAGCTTAGGGGCTAGCGGGAGGTTAGATACGCAGTATTTT.

The V gene is TRBV28, the J gene TRBJ1-1; unclear D gene. V was shortened by 8 bases and J by 1 base, with 14 bases between the two germline ends. Looked up from germline, CDR1 is MDHEN and CDR2 is SYDVKM. This CDR3 contains 14 residues. Written as DNA, the CDR3 is TGTGCCAGCTTGACCAGGCAACCGAACACTGAAGCTTTCTTT. Protein sequence: CASLTRQPNTEAFF.

The CDR3 nucleotides read TGCGCCAGCAGCCAAGATTTGAACCCCGAGTTCGATGAGCAGTTCTTC. This sequence encodes CASSQDLNPEFDEQFF. The chain uses TRBV4-3 and TRBJ2-1; D is undetermined. This CDR3 has 16 residues. V lost 0 bases and J 8 bases, leaving 17 bases between the germline ends. CDR1 and CDR2 from the germline V gene are LGHNA and YSLEER.

The genes are TRBV27 and TRBJ2-3, with unresolved D. CDR1 is MNHEY and CDR2 is SMNVEV in the germline V gene (reference sequence). V dropped 2 bases and J dropped 0 bases, with 9 bases sitting between them. This CDR3 comprises 15 residues. The chain's CDR3 is CASSLKGSSTDTQYF. In DNA, the CDR3 is TGTGCCAGCAGTTTAAAAGGTTCTAGCACAGATACGCAGTATTTT.

V and J are TRBV15 and TRBJ2-5; no definite D call. Between the trimmed V and J ends, which lost 8 bases and 2 bases, there was a span of 15 bases. The CDR3 extends over 14 amino acids. Germline V gene lookup returns CDR1 LNHNV and CDR2 YYDKDF (reference sequence). The CDR3 DNA reads as TGTGCCACCGCCCCTGTGAGGAGACAAGAGACCCAGTACTTC. It yields the protein CATAPVRRQETQYF.

The chain couples TRBV4-3 to TRBJ2-1, with D tentatively TRBD1 or TRBD2 (5 bases each). The germline V gene has CDR1 LGHNA and CDR2 YSLEER. The CDR3 totals 15 residues. V was cut by 0 bases and J by 2 bases, with 8 bases left in between. The CDR3 loop is CASSQDRDAYNEQFF. The CDR3 nucleotides are TGCGCCAGCAGCCAAGACCGGGACGCCTACAATGAGCAGTTCTTC.

This chain joins TRBV27 and TRBJ2-7; D gene uncertain. There are 15 residues in the CDR3. Trimming cost V 1 base and J 3 bases, with 13 bases left between them. Germline V gives CDR1 MNHEY, CDR2 SMNVEV (reference sequence). This chain's CDR3 is CASSLLETSLYEQYF. The CDR3 DNA follows: TGTGCCAGCAGTTTATTAGAGACTTCTCTCTACGAGCAGTACTTC.

As to this clone: The DNA is omitted, as the CDR3 cannot be located on it reliably, and the CDR3 follows TCRdb's listing. This sequence joins TRBV19 and TRBJ1-1. The CDR3 is 14 amino acids long, termini counted. Germline CDR1 LNHDA, CDR2 SQIVND (reference sequence). The CDR3 loop is CASSIFGPEYEAFF.

The chain is built from TRBV19 and TRBJ2-1, with 8 bases fitting TRBD2. Trimming at V came to 6 bases and at J to 4 bases, leaving 11 bases not matched to a gene. Germline CDR1 and CDR2: LNHDA and SQIVND (reference sequence). The CDR3 totals 16 residues. CDR3 nucleotide sequence: TGTGCCAGTAGCTCCGGGGAAGCGGGAGCGTACAATGAGCAGTTCTTC. Protein sequence: CASSSGEAGAYNEQFF.

The genes are TRBV29-1 and TRBJ1-1; D ambiguous. V lost 5 bases and J 10 bases, leaving 17 bases between the germline ends. From germline, CDR1 is SQVTM and CDR2 ANQGSEA. The CDR3 length is 12 residues. The CDR3 region has the DNA TGCAGCGTTCGGGAATTGCGTGTGGGAGCTTTCTTT. Protein sequence: CSVRELRVGAFF.

This clone was found once. The V call is TRBV4-1, the J call TRBJ2-7; D may correspond to TRBD1 or TRBD2 (5 bases each). The V gene's germline CDR1 is MGHRA and CDR2 YSYEKL. Trimming took off 3 bases at V and 1 base at J, with 19 bases between the two ends. The CDR3 loop spans 17 amino acids. CDR3 residues: CASSQETTGTGSYEQYF. The CDR3 nucleotides are TGCGCCAGCAGCCAGGAAACCACCGGGACGGGGTCCTACGAGCAGTACTTC.

The V and J genes are TRBV5-8 and TRBJ1-5; D unresolved. This CDR3 contains 17 residues. V lost 4 bases to trimming and J lost 2 bases, with 19 bases between them. From germline, CDR1 is SGHTS and CDR2 YDEGEE. In DNA form, the CDR3 reads TGTGCCAGCAGCCCCTCAGCGGTTCTGGATGGCAATCAGCCCCAGCATTTT. Translation gives CASSPSAVLDGNQPQHF.

This rearrangement joins TRBV28 to TRBJ2-3, with TRBD2 identical over 7 bases. The junction had 5 bases not matched to a gene; V was cut back by 7 bases and J by 1 base. CDR1 MDHEN and CDR2 SYDVKM come from the germline V gene. CDR3 size: 14 residues. CDR3 residues: CASKTRERTDTQYF. DNA for the CDR3: TGTGCCAGCAAGACGCGGGAGCGCACAGATACGCAGTATTTT.

The genes are TRBV7-9 and TRBJ2-7, with no clear D. There are 13 residues in the CDR3. V lost 1 base, J lost 3 bases, and 7 bases lay in between. Germline V CDR1 and CDR2: SEHNR, FQNEAQ (reference sequence). The CDR3 DNA reads as TGTGCCAGCAGCTTAGTCCCACACTACGAGCAGTACTTC. As protein: CASSLVPHYEQYF.

The chain is built from TRBV18 and TRBJ2-5, with D perhaps matching TRBD2 (5 bases). Trimming left V 6 bases short and J 2 bases short, with 19 bases between. CDR3 length: 16 amino acids. Germline V gene data show CDR1 as KGHSH and CDR2 as LQKENI. CDR3 amino acids: CASSPAVGRRQETQYF. In DNA form, the CDR3 reads TGTGCCAGCTCGCCAGCGGTTGGAAGGAGGCAAGAGACCCAGTACTTC.

The chain carries TRBV14 and TRBJ2-2; 9 bases line up with TRBD1. The CDR3 length is 16 residues. V lost 4 bases, J lost 7 bases, and 10 bases stayed unmatched. In germline, CDR1 is SGHDN, CDR2 FVKESK. CDR3 loop: CASSRDRTGVVGELFF. The CDR3 DNA follows: TGTGCCAGCAGCCGAGATAGGACAGGGGTTGTCGGGGAGCTGTTTTTT.

This chain uses TRBV9 with TRBJ2-3; 8 nucleotides align to TRBD1. The germline V gene encodes CDR1 SGDLS and CDR2 YYNGEE. The V segment lost 0 bases and the J segment 6 bases; nucleotides outside the gene matches: 12. The CDR3 is made up of 17 amino acids. CDR3 protein: CASSVGGEDRARDTQYF. CDR3 sequence (DNA): TGTGCCAGCAGCGTAGGTGGGGAGGACAGGGCGAGGGATACGCAGTATTTT.

The table lists this clone with a few counts. The V call is TRBV6-6, the J call TRBJ2-7, with TRBD1 matching over 11 bases. CDR3 length equals 16 residues. Trimming at V came to 6 bases and at J to 0 bases, leaving 7 bases not matched to a gene. The germline V gene has CDR1 MNHNY and CDR2 SVGAGI (reference sequence). CDR3 protein: CASSDTGTGGSYEQYF. The DNA for the CDR3 is TGTGCCAGCAGCGACACCGGGACAGGGGGCTCCTACGAGCAGTACTTC.

This clone was observed once. The chain is built from TRBV19 and TRBJ2-1; 7 bases map to TRBD1. The CDR3 covers 18 residues. With V trimmed by 0 bases and J by 4 bases, 12 bases remained unmatched. Germline CDR1 LNHDA, CDR2 SQIVND (reference sequence). The CDR3 region is CASSIDRPPGTVYNEQFF. As DNA, the CDR3 is TGTGCCAGTAGTATAGATCGACCTCCCGGGACAGTATACAATGAGCAGTTCTTC.

The rearrangement links TRBV20-1 to TRBJ2-1; possibly TRBD2 for D (5 bases). CDR1 and CDR2 (germline): DFQATT, SNEGSKA (reference sequence). The V gene lost 7 bases and the J gene lost 5 bases, with 9 bases spanning the gap. The length of the CDR3 is 11 residues. The CDR3 DNA follows: TGCAGTGTTTGGGGAGACAATGAGCAGTTCTTC. As protein: CSVWGDNEQFF.

The gene calls are TRBV11-2 and TRBJ2-5; either TRBD1 or TRBD2 may fit D (6 bases each). The CDR3 runs 14 residues. CDR1 is SGHAT and CDR2 is FQNNGV in the germline V gene. Trimming took off 5 bases at V and 4 bases at J, with 14 bases between the two ends. CDR3 residues: CASSPQGGIETQYF. The CDR3 DNA is TGTGCCAGCAGCCCCCAAGGGGGGATAGAGACCCAGTACTTC.

The chain carries TRBV7-9 and TRBJ2-1; D could derive from TRBD1 or TRBD2 (6 bases each). V shed 6 bases and J shed 2 bases, with 14 bases lying between them. Germline-derived CDR1 and CDR2 are SEHNR and FQNEAQ (reference sequence). The CDR3 extends over 15 amino acids. The CDR3 loop reads CASSHGGLTYNEQFF. As DNA, the CDR3 is TGTGCCAGCAGTCATGGGGGGCTAACCTACAATGAGCAGTTCTTC. The whole variable domain, filled in from reference TRBV7-9 and TRBJ2-1, reads DTGVSQNPRHKITKRGQNVTFRCDPISEHNRLYWYRQTLGQGPEFLTYFQNEAQLEKSRLLSDRFSAERPKGSFSTLEIQRTEQGDSAMYLCASSHGGLTYNEQFFGPGTRLTVL.

The chain has TRBV21-1 and TRBJ2-5; the table's TRBD2 call for D was not verified on the DNA. TRBV21-1 is a known pseudogene. The CDR3 is 14 residues long. CDR3 coding DNA: TGTGCCAGCAGCAAAGAAGACCGGGTCGCTTCCCAGTACTTC. This translates into CASSKEDRVASQYF.

The CDR3 nucleotides read TGCGCCAGCAGCCAAGATTACTCCGGGGAGCTGTTTTTT. It is translated as CASSQDYSGELFF. The gene calls are TRBV4-3 and TRBJ2-2; D is undetermined. V was trimmed by 0 bases and J by 6 bases, leaving 5 bases between them. CDR1 is LGHNA, CDR2 YSLEER, per germline. This CDR3 region has 13 residues.